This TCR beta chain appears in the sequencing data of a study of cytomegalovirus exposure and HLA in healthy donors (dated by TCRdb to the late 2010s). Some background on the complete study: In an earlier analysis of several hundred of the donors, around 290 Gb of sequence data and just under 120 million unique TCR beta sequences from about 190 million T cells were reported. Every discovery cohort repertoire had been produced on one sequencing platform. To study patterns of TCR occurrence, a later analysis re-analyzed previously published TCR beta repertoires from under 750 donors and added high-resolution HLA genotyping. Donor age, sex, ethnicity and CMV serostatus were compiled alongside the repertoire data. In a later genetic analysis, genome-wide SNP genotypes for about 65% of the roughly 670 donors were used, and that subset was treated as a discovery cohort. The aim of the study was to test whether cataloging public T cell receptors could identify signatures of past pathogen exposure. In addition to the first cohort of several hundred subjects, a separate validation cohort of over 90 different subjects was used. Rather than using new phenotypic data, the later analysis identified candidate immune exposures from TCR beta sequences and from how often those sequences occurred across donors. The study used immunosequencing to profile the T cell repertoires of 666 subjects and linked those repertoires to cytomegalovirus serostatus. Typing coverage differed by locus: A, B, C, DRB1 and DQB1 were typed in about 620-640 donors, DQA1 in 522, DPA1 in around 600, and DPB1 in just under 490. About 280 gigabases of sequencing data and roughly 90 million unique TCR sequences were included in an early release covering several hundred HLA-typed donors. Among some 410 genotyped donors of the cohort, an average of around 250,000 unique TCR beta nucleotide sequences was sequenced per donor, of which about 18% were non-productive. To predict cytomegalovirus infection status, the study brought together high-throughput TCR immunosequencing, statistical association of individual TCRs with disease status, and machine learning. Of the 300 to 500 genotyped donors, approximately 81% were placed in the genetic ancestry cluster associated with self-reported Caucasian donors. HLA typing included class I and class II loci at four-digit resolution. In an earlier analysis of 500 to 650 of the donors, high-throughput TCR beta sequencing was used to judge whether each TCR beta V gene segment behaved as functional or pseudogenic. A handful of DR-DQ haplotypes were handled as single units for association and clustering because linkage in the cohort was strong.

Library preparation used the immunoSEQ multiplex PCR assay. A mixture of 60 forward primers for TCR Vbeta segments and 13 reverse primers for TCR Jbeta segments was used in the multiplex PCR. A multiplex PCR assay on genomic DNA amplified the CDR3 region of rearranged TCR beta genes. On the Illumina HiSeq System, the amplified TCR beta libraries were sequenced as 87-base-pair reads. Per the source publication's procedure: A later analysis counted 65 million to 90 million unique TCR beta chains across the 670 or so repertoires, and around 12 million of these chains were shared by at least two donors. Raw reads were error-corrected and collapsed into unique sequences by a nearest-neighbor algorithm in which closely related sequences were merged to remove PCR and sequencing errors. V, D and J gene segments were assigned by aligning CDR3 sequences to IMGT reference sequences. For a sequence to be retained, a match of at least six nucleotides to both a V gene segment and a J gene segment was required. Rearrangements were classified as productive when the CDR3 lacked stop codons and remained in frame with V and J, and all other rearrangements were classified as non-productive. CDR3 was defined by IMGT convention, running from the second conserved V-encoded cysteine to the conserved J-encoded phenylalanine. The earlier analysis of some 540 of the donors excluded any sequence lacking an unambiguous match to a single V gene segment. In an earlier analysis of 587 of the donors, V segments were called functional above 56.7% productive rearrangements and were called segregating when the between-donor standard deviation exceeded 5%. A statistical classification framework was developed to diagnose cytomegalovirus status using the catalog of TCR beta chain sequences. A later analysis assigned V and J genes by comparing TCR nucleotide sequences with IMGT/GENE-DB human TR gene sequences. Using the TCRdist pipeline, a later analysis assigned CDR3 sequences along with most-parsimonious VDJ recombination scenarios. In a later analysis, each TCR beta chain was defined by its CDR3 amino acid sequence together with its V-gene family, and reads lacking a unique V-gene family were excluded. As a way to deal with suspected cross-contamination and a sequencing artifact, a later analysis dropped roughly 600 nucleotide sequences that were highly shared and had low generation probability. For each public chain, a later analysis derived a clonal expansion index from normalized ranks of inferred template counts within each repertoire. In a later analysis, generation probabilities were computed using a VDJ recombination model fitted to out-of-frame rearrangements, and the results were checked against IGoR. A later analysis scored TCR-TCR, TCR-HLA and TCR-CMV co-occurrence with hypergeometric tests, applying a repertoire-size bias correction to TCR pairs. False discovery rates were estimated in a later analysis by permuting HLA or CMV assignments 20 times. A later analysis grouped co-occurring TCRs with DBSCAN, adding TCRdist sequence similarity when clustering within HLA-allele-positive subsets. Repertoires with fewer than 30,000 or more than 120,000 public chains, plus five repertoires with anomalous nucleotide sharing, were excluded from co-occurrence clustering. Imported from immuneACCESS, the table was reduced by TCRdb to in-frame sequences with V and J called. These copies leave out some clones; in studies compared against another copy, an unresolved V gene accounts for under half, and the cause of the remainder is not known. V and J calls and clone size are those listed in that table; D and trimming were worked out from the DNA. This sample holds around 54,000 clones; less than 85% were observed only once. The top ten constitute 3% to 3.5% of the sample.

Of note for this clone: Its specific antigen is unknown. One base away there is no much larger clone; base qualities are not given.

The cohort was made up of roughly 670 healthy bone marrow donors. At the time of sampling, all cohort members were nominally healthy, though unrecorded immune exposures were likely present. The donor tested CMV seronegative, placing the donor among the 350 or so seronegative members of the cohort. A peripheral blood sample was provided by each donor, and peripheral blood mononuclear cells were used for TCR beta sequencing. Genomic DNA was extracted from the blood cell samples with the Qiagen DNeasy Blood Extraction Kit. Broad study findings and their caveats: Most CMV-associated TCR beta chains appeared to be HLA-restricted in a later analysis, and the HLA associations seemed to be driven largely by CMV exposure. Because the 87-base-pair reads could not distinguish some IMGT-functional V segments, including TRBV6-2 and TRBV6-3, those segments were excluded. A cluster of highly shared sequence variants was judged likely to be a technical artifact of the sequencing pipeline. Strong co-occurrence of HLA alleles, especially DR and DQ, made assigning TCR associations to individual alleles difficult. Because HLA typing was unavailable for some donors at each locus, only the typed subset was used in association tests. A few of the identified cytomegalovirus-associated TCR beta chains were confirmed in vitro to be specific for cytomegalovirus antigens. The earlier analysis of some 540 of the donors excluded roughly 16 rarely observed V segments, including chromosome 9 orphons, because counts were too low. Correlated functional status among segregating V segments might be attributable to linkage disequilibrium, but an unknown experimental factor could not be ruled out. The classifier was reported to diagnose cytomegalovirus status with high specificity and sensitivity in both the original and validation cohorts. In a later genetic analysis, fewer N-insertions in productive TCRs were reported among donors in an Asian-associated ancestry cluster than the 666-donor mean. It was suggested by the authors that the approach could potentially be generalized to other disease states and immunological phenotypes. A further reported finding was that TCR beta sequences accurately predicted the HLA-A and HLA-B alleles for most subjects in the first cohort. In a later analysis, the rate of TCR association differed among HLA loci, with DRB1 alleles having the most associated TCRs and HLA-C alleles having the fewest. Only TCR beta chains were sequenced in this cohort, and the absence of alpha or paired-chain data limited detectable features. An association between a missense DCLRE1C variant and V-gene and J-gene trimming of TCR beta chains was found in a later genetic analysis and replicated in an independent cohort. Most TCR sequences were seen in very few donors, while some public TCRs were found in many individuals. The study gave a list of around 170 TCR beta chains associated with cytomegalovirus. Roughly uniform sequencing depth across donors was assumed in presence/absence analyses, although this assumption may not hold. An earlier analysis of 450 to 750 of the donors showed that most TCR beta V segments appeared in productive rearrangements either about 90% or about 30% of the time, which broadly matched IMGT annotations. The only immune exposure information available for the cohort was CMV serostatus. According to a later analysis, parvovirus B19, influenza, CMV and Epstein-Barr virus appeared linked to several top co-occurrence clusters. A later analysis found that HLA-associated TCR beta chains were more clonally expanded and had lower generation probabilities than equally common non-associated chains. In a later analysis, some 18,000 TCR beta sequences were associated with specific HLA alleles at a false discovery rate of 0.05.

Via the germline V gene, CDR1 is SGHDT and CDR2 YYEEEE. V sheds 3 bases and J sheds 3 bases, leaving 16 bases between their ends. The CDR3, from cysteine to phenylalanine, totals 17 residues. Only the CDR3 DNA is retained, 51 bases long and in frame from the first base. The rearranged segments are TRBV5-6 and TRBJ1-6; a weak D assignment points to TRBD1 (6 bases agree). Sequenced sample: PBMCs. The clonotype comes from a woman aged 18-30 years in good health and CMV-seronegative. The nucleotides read TGTGCCAGCAGCTGGAAGGAGACAGGATACTATAATTCACCCCTCCACTTT. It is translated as CASSWKETGYYNSPLHF.